This passage covers 16 T cell receptor beta chains from one sample sequenced in a study of blood T cell repertoires in COVID-19. Sequencing was performed with immunoSEQ multiplex PCR; in TCRdb, only in-frame clones are kept and a portion is missing. The sample contains roughly 32,000 clones, about 85% of which appear only once. Source material: peripheral blood. The source of these receptors is a man over 45 with active or convalescent COVID-19.

Written as DNA, the CDR3 is TGCGCCAGCAGTGAAGAGGTTTCCTCGTACTTC. This sequence encodes CASSEEVSSYF. The chain recombines TRBV10-2 with TRBJ2-7; D not resolved. The V end lost 3 bases, the J end lost 12 bases, and 12 bases lay between the germline ends. Germline V CDR1 and CDR2: WSHSY, SAAADI. This CDR3 spans 11 amino acids.

V gene TRBV7-8 combines with J gene TRBJ2-1; D is unclear. V lost 4 bases and J 0 bases, leaving 10 bases between the germline ends. The CDR3 has 15 residues. Germline loops: CDR1 SGHVS, CDR2 FQNEAQ. The CDR3 loop is CASSSVRISYNEQFF. The CDR3 bases are TGTGCCAGCAGCTCCGTGCGCATCTCCTACAATGAGCAGTTCTTC.

The chain employs TRBV29-1 and TRBJ2-7; 9 positions match TRBD2. This CDR3 spans 15 amino acids. The V gene's germline CDR1 is SQVTM and CDR2 ANQGSEA. The trim removed 1 base at V and 1 base at J, leaving 5 bases unmatched. The CDR3 here is CSVEGLTSGSYEQYF. The CDR3, as DNA: TGCAGCGTTGAAGGTTTAACTAGCGGGTCCTACGAGCAGTACTTC.

The rearrangement uses TRBV19 and TRBJ2-2; 14 bases are shared with TRBD2. The CDR3 is 19 amino acids. Germline CDR1 LNHDA, CDR2 SQIVND (reference sequence). Trimming cost V 6 bases and J 3 bases; bases outside gene matches: 12. The CDR3 reads CASRISDGTSGSYTGELFF. The CDR3 DNA is TGTGCCAGTAGGATATCGGACGGGACTAGCGGGAGTTACACCGGGGAGCTGTTTTTT.

This chain links TRBV9 with TRBJ2-2; possibly TRBD2 for D (5 bases). The CDR3 runs to 14 residues. CDR1 and CDR2 from the germline V gene are SGDLS and YYNGEE. V gave up 3 bases and J gave up 6 bases, with 12 bases separating them. The chain's CDR3 is CASSADAAAGELFF. DNA of the CDR3: TGTGCCAGCAGCGCGGATGCAGCGGCCGGGGAGCTGTTTTTT.

The CDR3 loop reads CASSLSGDYGYTF. In DNA form, the CDR3 reads TGTGCCAGCAGCTTGTCTGGAGACTATGGCTACACCTTC. This chain links TRBV5-6 with TRBJ1-2; D not resolved. There are 13 residues in the CDR3. CDR1 and CDR2 (germline): SGHDT, YYEEEE. Trimming left V 1 base short and J 3 bases short, with 7 bases between.

This clone turned up a few times. This chain joins TRBV7-2 and TRBJ2-1, with 10 bases fitting TRBD2. J lost 9 bases, V lost 8 bases, and 13 bases had no gene match. CDR3 length equals 15 residues. Germline CDR1 is SGHTA and CDR2 is FQGNSA. This CDR3 is CASFLPGLAKGEQFF. Here the CDR3 DNA reads TGTGCCAGCTTCTTGCCGGGACTAGCGAAGGGTGAGCAGTTCTTC.

V is TRBV28 and J is TRBJ1-6, with D tentatively TRBD1 (5 bases). Germline V gene sequence: CDR1 MDHEN, CDR2 SYDVKM. The CDR3 has 14 amino acids. Between the trimmed V and J ends, which lost 5 bases and 10 bases, there was a span of 15 bases. The CDR3 loop reads CASSAHGGRSPLHF. In DNA, the CDR3 is TGTGCCAGCAGTGCCCACGGGGGACGGTCACCCCTCCACTTT. The full variable domain, completed using reference TRBV28 and TRBJ1-6, is DVKVTQSSRYLVKRTGEKVFLECVQDMDHENMFWYRQDPGLGLRLIYFSYDVKMKEKGDIPEGYSVSREKKERFSLILESASTNQTSMYLCASSAHGGRSPLHFGNGTRLTVT.

The chain has TRBV4-2 and TRBJ1-3, with a weak D call TRBD1 (6 bases). This CDR3 contains 16 residues. Germline CDR1 is LGHNA and CDR2 is YNFKEQ. V was pared by 3 bases and J by 2 bases, with 14 bases between. The CDR3 coding sequence is TGTGCCAGCAGCCAGACAACAGGGTATACTGGAAACACCATATATTTT. Protein sequence: CASSQTTGYTGNTIYF.

The J gene is TRBJ2-7, the V gene TRBV29-1; TRBD2 matches 8 bases. This CDR3 region has 13 residues. V trimming: 5 bases; J trimming: 0 bases; junction bases outside the gene matches: 3. Looked up from germline, CDR1 is SQVTM and CDR2 is ANQGSEA. The CDR3 bases are TGCAGCGTTCCCAGCGGGAGCTCCTACGAGCAGTACTTC. Protein product: CSVPSGSSYEQYF.

Comment on this clone: This specimen includes other DNA sequences encoding the same CDR3. V is TRBV19 and J is TRBJ1-2, with 7 bases lining up with TRBD1. V shed 1 base and J 4 bases; nucleotides not matched to a gene: 0. CDR1 LNHDA and CDR2 SQIVND come from the germline V gene (reference sequence). The CDR3 has 13 residues. The CDR3 DNA reads as TGTGCCAGTAGTATAGGGGACAGCTATGGCTACACCTTC. This codes for CASSIGDSYGYTF. Combining the CDR3 with reference TRBV19 and TRBJ1-2 gives the whole variable domain DGGITQSPKYLFRKEGQNVTLSCEQNLNHDAMYWYRQDPGQGLRLIYYSQIVNDFQKGDIAEGYSVSREKKESFPLTVTSAQKNPTAFYLCASSIGDSYGYTFGSGTRLTVV.

The V call is TRBV3-1 (or the pseudogene TRBV3-2), the J call TRBJ2-3; 10 positions match TRBD1. V shed 3 bases and J 3 bases; nucleotides not matched to a gene: 3. CDR1 and CDR2 (germline): LGHDT, YNNKEL (reference sequence). There are 15 residues in the CDR3. CDR3 DNA: TGTGCCAGCAGCCAGTTGGGACAGGGGACAGATACGCAGTATTTT. It is translated as CASSQLGQGTDTQYF.

This clone has a single count. This sequence joins TRBV28 and TRBJ2-1, with 7 positions matching TRBD1. The V and J ends lost 7 bases and 7 bases, in that order; junction bases with no gene match: 16. The CDR3 covers 16 residues. The germline V gene encodes CDR1 MDHEN and CDR2 SYDVKM. The CDR3 region is CASTHAGGQALNEQFF. The CDR3 nucleotides read TGTGCCAGCACCCATGCCGGAGGACAGGCCTTGAATGAGCAGTTCTTC. The whole variable domain, remainder taken from reference TRBV28 and TRBJ2-1, is DVKVTQSSRYLVKRTGEKVFLECVQDMDHENMFWYRQDPGLGLRLIYFSYDVKMKEKGDIPEGYSVSREKKERFSLILESASTNQTSMYLCASTHAGGQALNEQFFGPGTRLTVL.

The chain joins TRBV19 to TRBJ2-6; D perhaps matches TRBD1 (6 bases). This CDR3 is 19 amino acids long. V gave up 3 bases and J gave up 0 bases, with 18 bases separating them. CDR1 LNHDA and CDR2 SQIVND come from the germline V gene (reference sequence). The CDR3 bases are TGTGCCAGTAGTATCACGACAGGCATCTCATACTCTGGGGCCAACGTCCTGACTTTC. Its translation: CASSITTGISYSGANVLTF. Full variable domain (missing parts from reference TRBV19 and TRBJ2-6): DGGITQSPKYLFRKEGQNVTLSCEQNLNHDAMYWYRQDPGQGLRLIYYSQIVNDFQKGDIAEGYSVSREKKESFPLTVTSAQKNPTAFYLCASSITTGISYSGANVLTFGAGSRLTVL.

This clone was picked up one time. This rearrangement joins TRBV5-8 to TRBJ2-2; 10 bases map to TRBD2. V was clipped by 4 bases and J by 0 bases; unmatched bases: 3. Germline CDR1 is SGHTS and CDR2 is YDEGEE. The CDR3 runs 16 residues. CDR3 sequence (DNA): TGTGCCAGCAGCCGGACTAGCGGAGCGAACACCGGGGAGCTGTTTTTT. Amino acids: CASSRTSGANTGELFF.

The rearrangement uses TRBV5-4 and TRBJ2-1; D may be TRBD2 (6 bases). V was shortened by 4 bases and J by 3 bases, with 17 bases between the two germline ends. The CDR3 consists of 16 residues. Germline assignment: CDR1 SGHNT and CDR2 YYREEE (reference sequence). The CDR3 DNA reads as TGTGCCAGCAGCCCCCCGGTCGGGAGTAACTACAATGAGCAGTTCTTC. Encoded protein: CASSPPVGSNYNEQFF.